This entry is about one T cell receptor (beta chain). Its antigen is not identified. This entry comes from a study of cytotoxic CD8 clonotypes in ibrutinib-treated CLL. Study details: Among the samples, the mean was approximately 260,000 productive templates and some 100,000 productive rearrangements.

Here immunoSEQ multiplex PCR was the method, and the copy in TCRdb shows in-frame clones only, minus some. The data contain over 95,000 clones, under 70% of them singletons. Germline CDR1 reads SGHTA; CDR2 reads FQGNSA. The V end was cut by 1 base, the J end by 2 bases, with 9 bases between. This CDR3 contains 14 residues. Whole-study findings and limits: The public clonotypes identified were infrequent and showed contraction or stability on treatment. Clonality was elevated at ibrutinib response and had returned toward baseline at progression.

This TCR came from a human donor with chronic lymphocytic leukemia. The sample here was PBMCs, taken after 24 months of ibrutinib treatment. The J gene is TRBJ2-7, the V gene TRBV7-2; D not resolved. CDR3 in amino acids: CASSLGISAYEQYF. In nucleotides, the CDR3 is TGTGCCAGCAGCTTAGGAATATCGGCCTACGAGCAGTACTTC.